This T cell receptor beta chain stems from a study of blood T cell repertoires in COVID-19. Study summary: The samples span acute and convalescent COVID-19 from the United States, Italy and Spain. Nucleic acid was either cDNA or gDNA, and it came from T cells, B-cell-depleted T cells, or PBMCs.

Authors' data handling: Amplification with reference gene primers provided the estimates of nucleated cell counts. Libraries were prepared by immunoSEQ multiplex PCR; TCRdb keeps only in-frame clonotypes and omits some of them. That table supplies the V and J calls and clone size; D and trimming were determined from the DNA. Counted here are about 140,000 clones, roughly four fifths occurring once; the ten biggest clones make up more than 3.5%. V shed 3 bases and J shed 4 bases, with 16 bases lying between them. Germline V gene data show CDR1 as WNHNN and CDR2 as SYGVQD (reference sequence). The CDR3 sequence is 15 residues long.

The sequencing sample was made of peripheral blood. The chain has TRBV10-1 and TRBJ2-7; D is perhaps TRBD2 (7 bases). This clonotype originated in a woman at least 80 years old with active or convalescent COVID-19. As DNA, the CDR3 is TGCGCCAGCAGTGAAAAGCGGGACACGGGGTACGAGCAGTACTTC. Its translation is CASSEKRDTGYEQYF.